This T cell receptor (beta chain) was identified during a study of cytomegalovirus exposure and HLA in healthy donors. CDR3 length equals 15 residues. The J segment lost 4 bases and the V segment lost 2 bases, leaving 6 bases of the junction unmatched. Germline loops: CDR1 SGHDT, CDR2 YYEEEE. General observations from the study: In a later analysis, parvovirus B19, influenza, CMV and Epstein-Barr virus appeared linked to several top co-occurrence clusters. Across donors, presence/absence analyses took sequencing depth to be roughly uniform.

The PCR employed 60 Vbeta primers together with 13 Jbeta primers. Sequenced by immunoSEQ multiplex PCR; TCRdb stores in-frame clones only, minus some. The sample lists 150,000 to 200,000 clones, over 80% seen once, with about 4% in the top ten. This clone has just a few counts. Its specificity is not known. This receptor was obtained from a man aged 50 or older in good health and CMV-seropositive. Sequenced sample: PBMCs. The chain has TRBV5-6 and TRBJ1-3; 7 bases match TRBD1. The CDR3 is CASSFKGAVGNTIYF. In DNA form, the CDR3 reads TGTGCCAGCAGCTTTAAGGGGGCAGTCGGAAACACCATATATTTT.